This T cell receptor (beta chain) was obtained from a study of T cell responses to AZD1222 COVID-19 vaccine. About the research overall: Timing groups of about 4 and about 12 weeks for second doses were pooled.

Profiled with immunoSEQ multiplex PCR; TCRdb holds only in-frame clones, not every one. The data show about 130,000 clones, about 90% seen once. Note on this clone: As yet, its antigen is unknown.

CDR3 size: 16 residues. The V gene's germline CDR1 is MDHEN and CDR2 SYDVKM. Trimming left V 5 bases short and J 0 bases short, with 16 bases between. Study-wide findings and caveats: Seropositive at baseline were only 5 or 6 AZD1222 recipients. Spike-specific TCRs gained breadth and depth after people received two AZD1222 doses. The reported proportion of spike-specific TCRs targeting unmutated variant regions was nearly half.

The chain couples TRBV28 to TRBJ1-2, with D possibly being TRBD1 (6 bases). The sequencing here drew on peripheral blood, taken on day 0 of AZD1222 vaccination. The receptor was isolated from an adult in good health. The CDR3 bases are TGTGCCAGCAGTCCATCCGGGGGCAGGGCTAACTATGGCTACACCTTC. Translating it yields CASSPSGGRANYGYTF.